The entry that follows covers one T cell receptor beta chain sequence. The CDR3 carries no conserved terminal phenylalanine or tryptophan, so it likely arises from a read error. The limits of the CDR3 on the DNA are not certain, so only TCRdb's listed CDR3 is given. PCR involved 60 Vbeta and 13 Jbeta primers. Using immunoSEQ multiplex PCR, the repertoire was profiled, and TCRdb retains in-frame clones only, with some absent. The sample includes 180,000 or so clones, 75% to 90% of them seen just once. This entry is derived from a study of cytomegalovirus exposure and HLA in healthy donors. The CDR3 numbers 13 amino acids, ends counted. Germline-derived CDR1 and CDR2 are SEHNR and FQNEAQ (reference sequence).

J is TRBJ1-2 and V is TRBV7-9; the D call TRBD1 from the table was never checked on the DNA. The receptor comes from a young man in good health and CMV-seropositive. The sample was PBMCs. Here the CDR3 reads CASSSPGQGAKVL.